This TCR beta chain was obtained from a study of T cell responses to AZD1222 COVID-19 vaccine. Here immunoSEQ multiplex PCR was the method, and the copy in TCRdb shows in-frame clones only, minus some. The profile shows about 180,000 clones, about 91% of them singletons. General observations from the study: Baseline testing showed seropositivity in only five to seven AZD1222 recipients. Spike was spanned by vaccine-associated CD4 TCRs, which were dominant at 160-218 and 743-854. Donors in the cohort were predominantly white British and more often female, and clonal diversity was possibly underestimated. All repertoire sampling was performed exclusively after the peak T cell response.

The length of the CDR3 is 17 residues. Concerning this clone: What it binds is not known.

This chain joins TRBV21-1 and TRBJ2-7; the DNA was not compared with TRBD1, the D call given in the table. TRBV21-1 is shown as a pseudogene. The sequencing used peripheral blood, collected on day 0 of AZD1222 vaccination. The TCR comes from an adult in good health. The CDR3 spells CASSKGGQAVLRYEQYF. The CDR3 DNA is TGTGCCAGCAGCAAAGGGGGACAGGCGGTACTACGTTACGAGCAGTACTTC.